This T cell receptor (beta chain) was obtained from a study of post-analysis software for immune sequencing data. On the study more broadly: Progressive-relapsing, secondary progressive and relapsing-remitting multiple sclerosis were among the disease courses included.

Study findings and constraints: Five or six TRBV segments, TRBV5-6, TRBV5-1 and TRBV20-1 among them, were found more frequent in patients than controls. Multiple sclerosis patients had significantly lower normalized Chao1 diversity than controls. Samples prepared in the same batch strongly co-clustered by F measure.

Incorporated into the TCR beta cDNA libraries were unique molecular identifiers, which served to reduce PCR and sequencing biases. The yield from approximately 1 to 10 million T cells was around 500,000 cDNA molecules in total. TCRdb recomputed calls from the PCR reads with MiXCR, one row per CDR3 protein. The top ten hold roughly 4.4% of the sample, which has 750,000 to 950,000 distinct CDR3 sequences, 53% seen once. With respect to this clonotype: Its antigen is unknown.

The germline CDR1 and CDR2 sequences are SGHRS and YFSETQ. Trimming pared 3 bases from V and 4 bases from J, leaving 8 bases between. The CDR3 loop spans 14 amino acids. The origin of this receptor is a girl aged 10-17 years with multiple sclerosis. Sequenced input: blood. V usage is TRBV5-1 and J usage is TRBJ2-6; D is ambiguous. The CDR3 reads CASSSGLGANVLTF. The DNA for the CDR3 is TGCGCCAGCAGCTCCGGGTTAGGGGCCAACGTCCTGACTTTC.